These 28 T cell receptor beta chains were sequenced from one sample in a study of T cells in localized non-small cell lung cancer. Some clones are missing from TCRdb's copy, which holds only in-frame ones; the method was immunoSEQ multiplex PCR. The table includes 55,000 to 80,000 clones, just under 85% detected once. Material: peripheral blood, obtained before any cancer treatment. The receptors here all came from a female donor aged 60 or older with stage I lung adenocarcinoma.

This chain links TRBV19 with TRBJ1-1; 7 nucleotides line up with TRBD1. The V segment lost 3 bases and the J segment 6 bases; nucleotides outside the gene matches: 4. The length of the CDR3 is 13 residues. Germline CDR1 reads LNHDA; CDR2 reads SQIVND (reference sequence). The CDR3, as DNA: TGTGCCAGTAGTATTACAGGGGTATCTGAAGCTTTCTTT. This translates into CASSITGVSEAFF.

V gene TRBV7-2 combines with J gene TRBJ1-5; TRBD1 matches at 8 bases. The CDR3 has 15 amino acids. V trimming: 4 bases; J trimming: 1 base; junction bases outside the gene matches: 3. Germline lookup yields CDR1 SGHTA and CDR2 FQGNSA. The CDR3 nucleotides read TGTGCCAGCAGCTCGAGGACAGGGAGCAATCAGCCCCAGCATTTT. Its translation: CASSSRTGSNQPQHF.

The chain couples TRBV5-4 to TRBJ1-6; no clear D. The germline gives CDR1 SGHNT, CDR2 YYREEE (reference sequence). The ends were cut back, 4 bases at V and 7 bases at J, with 12 bases in the middle. This CDR3 region has 14 residues. The CDR3 bases are TGTGCCAGCAGCACAGTGGGTCGAAATTCACCCCTCCACTTT. Translation: CASSTVGRNSPLHF.

The chain is built from TRBV7-2 and TRBJ2-7; D gene unclear. V gave up 4 bases and J gave up 0 bases, with 4 bases separating them. Germline lookup yields CDR1 SGHTA and CDR2 FQGNSA. CDR3 size: 12 residues. CDR3 loop: CASSSFSYEQYF. The CDR3 DNA follows: TGTGCCAGCAGCTCCTTCTCCTACGAGCAGTACTTC.

V gene TRBV19 combines with J gene TRBJ1-2, with 11 nucleotides matching TRBD1. The CDR3 extends over 17 amino acids. CDR1 and CDR2 (germline): LNHDA, SQIVND (reference sequence). The V gene end was trimmed by 5 bases and the J gene end by 2 bases; junction bases not matched to a gene: 10. CDR3 sequence (DNA): TGTGCCAGTAGTTTGGCGGGACAGGGGGAACCCAACTATGGCTACACCTTC. It translates to CASSLAGQGEPNYGYTF.

The rearrangement uses TRBV2 and TRBJ1-1; D perhaps matches TRBD1 (6 bases). Trimming stripped 6 bases from V and 0 bases from J, with 11 bases between. Germline assignment: CDR1 SNHLY and CDR2 FYNNEI. There are 14 residues in the CDR3. The CDR3: CASRGQPMNTEAFF. CDR3 nucleotide sequence: TGTGCCAGCAGAGGACAGCCCATGAACACTGAAGCTTTCTTT.

The CDR3 nucleotides read TGTGCCAGCAGTCCGCGGACAGCCACAGATACGCAGTATTTT. Protein sequence: CASSPRTATDTQYF. J is TRBJ2-3 and V is TRBV2, with D perhaps matching TRBD1 (6 bases). CDR1 and CDR2 from the germline V gene are SNHLY and FYNNEI. V shed 5 bases and J shed 2 bases, with 11 bases lying between them. The CDR3 runs to 14 residues.

The rearrangement links TRBV30 to TRBJ1-2; perhaps TRBD1 as D (5 bases). Trimming took 1 base from V and 8 from J, leaving 8 bases between them. This CDR3 region has 11 residues. Germline CDR1 and CDR2: GTSNPN and SVGIG (reference sequence). CDR3 residues: CAWSEWGGYTF. CDR3 sequence (DNA): TGTGCCTGGAGTGAATGGGGCGGCTACACCTTC.

The V call is TRBV2, the J call TRBJ2-4; tentatively, D is TRBD1 (6 bases). V lost 4 bases, J lost 4 bases, and 14 bases lay in between. CDR1 is SNHLY and CDR2 is FYNNEI in the germline V gene. This CDR3 is 15 amino acids long. The DNA for the CDR3 is TGTGCCAGCAGTGGGCCATCGGACAGAAAAAACATTCAGTACTTC. Translated, it gives CASSGPSDRKNIQYF.

The chain combines TRBV27 with TRBJ2-6; no clear D gene. The CDR3 totals 13 residues. CDR1 is MNHEY, CDR2 SMNVEV, per germline (reference sequence). V was trimmed by 8 bases and J by 4 bases, leaving 9 bases between them. As DNA, the CDR3 is TGTGCCAGCCTCCGGTCCGGGGCCAACGTCCTGACTTTC. Amino acids: CASLRSGANVLTF. Complete variable domain (other parts from reference TRBV27 and TRBJ2-6): EAQVTQNPRYLITVTGKKLTVTCSQNMNHEYMSWYRQDPGLGLRQIYYSMNVEVTDKGDVPEGYKVSRKEKRNFPLILESPSPNQTSLYFCASLRSGANVLTFGAGSRLTVL.

This CDR3 reads CAISQGETGQPQHF. CDR3 sequence (DNA): TGTGCCATCAGTCAAGGGGAGACGGGACAGCCCCAGCATTTT. The chain combines TRBV10-3 with TRBJ1-5, with TRBD1 as a possible D gene (5 bases). Germline V CDR1 and CDR2: ENHRY, SYGVKD. This CDR3 is 14 amino acids long. Between the trimmed V and J ends, which lost 5 bases and 7 bases, there was a span of 15 bases.

V and J are TRBV7-3 and TRBJ2-5, with 7 positions matching TRBD2. Trimming at V came to 1 base and at J to 0 bases, leaving 14 bases not matched to a gene. The V gene's germline CDR1 is SGHTA and CDR2 FQGTGA. CDR3 length equals 19 residues. The CDR3 DNA follows: TGTGCCAGCAGCTTAATTACGGCCCATGGCGGGAGATACCAAGAGACCCAGTACTTC. Protein sequence: CASSLITAHGGRYQETQYF.

This clone showed up just a few times. The V and J genes are TRBV2 and TRBJ2-7, with 9 bases identical to TRBD1. V was pared by 5 bases and J by 4 bases, with 6 bases of the junction left unmatched. The CDR3 is made up of 14 amino acids. Looked up from germline, CDR1 is SNHLY and CDR2 is FYNNEI. The CDR3 protein is CASSPGTGTYEQYF. As DNA, the CDR3 is TGTGCCAGCAGTCCCGGGACAGGGACTTACGAGCAGTACTTC.

On this clone itself: The same CDR3 arises from other DNA sequences in this sample as well. V is TRBV18 and J is TRBJ1-1; 7 bases map to TRBD1. J gave up 6 bases and V 4 bases, and 2 bases lay outside the gene matches. The CDR3 is made up of 12 amino acids. The germline V gene has CDR1 KGHSH and CDR2 LQKENI. DNA for the CDR3: TGTGCCAGCTCACTAGGACAGGCTGAAGCTTTCTTT. Translation gives CASSLGQAEAFF.

The chain combines TRBV11-2 with TRBJ1-2; 11 nucleotides agree with TRBD1. CDR3 size: 15 residues. Germline loops: CDR1 SGHAT, CDR2 FQNNGV. The V gene end was trimmed by 1 base and the J gene end by 8 bases; junction bases not matched to a gene: 6. The CDR3 here is CASSLGTGGAGGYTF. CDR3 in DNA: TGTGCCAGCAGCTTAGGGACAGGGGGCGCGGGAGGCTACACCTTC.

V usage is TRBV5-3 and J usage is TRBJ1-2, with D perhaps matching TRBD1 (5 bases). TRBV5-3 is an ORF, with its function uncertain. CDR3 length: 15 amino acids. Trimming stripped 4 bases from V and 4 bases from J, with 17 bases between. CDR3 sequence reads: CARSPRQRSPYGYTF. DNA for the CDR3: TGTGCCAGAAGCCCGAGACAGAGAAGCCCCTATGGCTACACCTTC.

The V and J genes are TRBV27 and TRBJ1-2; the D gene is possibly TRBD1 (5 bases). There are 14 residues in the CDR3. Germline V gene data show CDR1 as MNHEY and CDR2 as SMNVEV (reference sequence). V was shortened by 5 bases and J by 4 bases, with 14 bases between the two germline ends. CDR3: CASSPLGQLYGYTF. As DNA, the CDR3 is TGTGCCAGCAGTCCCCTCGGACAACTCTATGGCTACACCTTC.

The genes are TRBV10-1 and TRBJ2-3; D gene ambiguous. V lost 8 bases and J 1 base, leaving 10 bases between the germline ends. Germline V gene data show CDR1 as WNHNN and CDR2 as SYGVQD (reference sequence). This CDR3 is 13 amino acids long. The CDR3 protein is CASANAGTDTQYF. DNA of the CDR3: TGCGCCAGCGCAAACGCAGGCACAGATACGCAGTATTTT.

This chain links TRBV2 with TRBJ1-5; tentative D call: TRBD1 (6 bases). Germline values: CDR1 SNHLY, CDR2 FYNNEI. Trimming cost V 4 bases and J 6 bases, with 13 bases left between them. The CDR3 covers 14 residues. The CDR3 loop is CASSVLGAGQPQHF. The CDR3 coding sequence is TGTGCCAGCAGTGTATTGGGGGCCGGTCAGCCCCAGCATTTT.

Note on this clone: A junction boundary mismatches the germline segment, possibly from a read error. The J gene is TRBJ1-1, the V gene TRBV7-8; perhaps TRBD1 as D (6 bases). Germline CDR1 SGHVS, CDR2 FQNEAQ. The CDR3 extends over 15 amino acids. CDR3 amino acids: CASSLVGGAETEAFF. CDR3 coding DNA: TGTGCCAGCAGTTTAGTGGGGGGCGCGGAAACTGAAGCTTTCTTT.

This clone was found a few times. The chain joins TRBV15 to TRBJ1-2; D not certain. V was clipped by 5 bases and J by 4 bases, with 14 bases between them. This CDR3 comprises 14 residues. Germline V gene sequence: CDR1 LNHNV, CDR2 YYDKDF (reference sequence). The CDR3 DNA reads as TGTGCCACCAGCGGGGTGAACGGTATCTATGGCTACACCTTC. Translation: CATSGVNGIYGYTF. Complete variable domain (other parts from reference TRBV15 and TRBJ1-2): DAMVIQNPRYQVTQFGKPVTLSCSQTLNHNVMYWYQQKSSQAPKLLFHYYDKDFNNEADTPDNFQSRRPNTSFCFLDIRSPGLGDTAMYLCATSGVNGIYGYTFGSGTRLTVV.

This clone occurred a few times. The V call is TRBV19, the J call TRBJ1-3, with D possibly TRBD1 on 5 matching bases. The CDR3 totals 16 residues. V lost 3 bases and J lost 0, with 12 bases in between. Germline loops: CDR1 LNHDA, CDR2 SQIVND (reference sequence). The CDR3 coding sequence is TGTGCCAGTAGTATTTTGGGGGTTCGCTCTGGAAACACCATATATTTT. This translates into CASSILGVRSGNTIYF.

J is TRBJ1-1 and V is TRBV5-5, with D uncertain. This CDR3 comprises 14 residues. Germline lookup yields CDR1 SGHKS and CDR2 YYEKEE (reference sequence). V gave up 0 bases and J gave up 0 bases, with 6 bases separating them. For the CDR3, the DNA is TGTGCCAGCAGCTTGGGCAGCATGAACACTGAAGCTTTCTTT. Its protein is CASSLGSMNTEAFF.

This sequence joins TRBV27 and TRBJ1-1; TRBD1 is a possible D gene (5 bases). V was cut by 6 bases and J by 4 bases, with 12 bases left in between. Germline values: CDR1 MNHEY, CDR2 SMNVEV (reference sequence). The CDR3 extends over 13 amino acids. The CDR3: CASRKGQGTEAFF. The CDR3 nucleotides read TGTGCCAGCAGGAAGGGGCAAGGCACTGAAGCTTTCTTT.

The V and J genes are TRBV5-4 and TRBJ2-7, with 7 bases identical to TRBD2. The germline gives CDR1 SGHNT, CDR2 YYREEE (reference sequence). The CDR3 has 15 amino acids. The junction had 15 bases not matched to a gene; V was cut back by 10 bases and J by 2 bases. CDR3 sequence: CAAGGRAGPTYEQYF. CDR3 in DNA: TGTGCCGCTGGGGGGAGGGCCGGGCCCACCTACGAGCAGTACTTC.

The genes are TRBV28 and TRBJ2-1, with 7 bases identical to TRBD2. Looked up from germline, CDR1 is MDHEN and CDR2 is SYDVKM. V was clipped by 6 bases and J by 2 bases; unmatched bases: 7. The CDR3 covers 15 residues. The CDR3 nucleotides read TGTGCCAGCAGGGATGGGGGGGGTCCCTACAATGAGCAGTTCTTC. As protein: CASRDGGGPYNEQFF.

The J gene is TRBJ1-2, the V gene TRBV6-1; D not certain. Trimming pared 1 base from V and 2 bases from J, leaving 8 bases between. Germline V gene lookup returns CDR1 MNHNS and CDR2 SASEGT. This CDR3 has 14 amino acids. The CDR3 DNA follows: TGTGCCAGCAGTGAAGTGGCAGAGAACTATGGCTACACCTTC. Its translation: CASSEVAENYGYTF.

The gene calls are TRBV5-1 and TRBJ2-3, with D unresolved. The CDR3 totals 16 residues. Per germline, CDR1 SGHRS and CDR2 YFSETQ. V was pared by 0 bases and J by 0 bases, with 11 bases between. The CDR3 spells CASSLGLLLSTDTQYF. CDR3 DNA sequence: TGCGCCAGCAGCTTGGGGCTACTACTTAGCACAGATACGCAGTATTTT. Full variable domain (missing parts from reference TRBV5-1 and TRBJ2-3): KAGVTQTPRYLIKTRGQQVTLSCSPISGHRSVSWYQQTPGQGLQFLFEYFSETQRNKGNFPGRFSGRQFSNSRSEMNVSTLELGDSALYLCASSLGLLLSTDTQYFGPGTRLTVL.